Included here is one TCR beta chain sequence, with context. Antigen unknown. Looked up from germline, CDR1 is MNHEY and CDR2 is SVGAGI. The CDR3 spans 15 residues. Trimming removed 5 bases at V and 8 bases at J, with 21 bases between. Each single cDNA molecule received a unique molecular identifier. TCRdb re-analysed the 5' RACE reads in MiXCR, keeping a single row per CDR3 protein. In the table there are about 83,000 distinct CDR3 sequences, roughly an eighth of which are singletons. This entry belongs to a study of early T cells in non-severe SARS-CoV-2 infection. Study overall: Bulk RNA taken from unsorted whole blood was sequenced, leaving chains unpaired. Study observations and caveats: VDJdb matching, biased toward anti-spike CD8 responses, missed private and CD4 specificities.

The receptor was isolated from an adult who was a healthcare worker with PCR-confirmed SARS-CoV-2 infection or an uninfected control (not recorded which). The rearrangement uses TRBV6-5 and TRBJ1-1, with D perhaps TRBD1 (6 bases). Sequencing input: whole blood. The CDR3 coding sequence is TGTGCCAGCAGTGCTCCTCAGGGGTCGCTTTCAGAAGCTTTCTTT. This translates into CASSAPQGSLSEAFF.